These T cell receptor beta chains were read from a single sample in a study of cytomegalovirus exposure and HLA in healthy donors. Data came from immunoSEQ multiplex PCR; TCRdb stores just in-frame clones and leaves some out. The sample lists over 200,000 clones, around 78% seen once, with roughly 5.5% in the top ten. Sequencing was performed on PBMCs. Receptor source: a young woman in good health and CMV-seronegative. Each CDR3 is given with its conserved first and last residue. The order of the fields is clone size, D gene, V gene, J gene, CDR3 DNA, CDR3 protein. The D gene is left open where the match is weak. A row's size may be missing; if present it is once, few, many or a size class.

clone size: NA
D gene: NA
V gene: TRBV7-9
J gene: TRBJ1-2
CDR3 DNA: TGTGCCAGCAGCTTAGCGCGGGGATCTGATGGCTACACCTTC
CDR3 protein: CASSLARGSDGYTF

clone size: NA
D gene: TRBD1
V gene: TRBV2
J gene: TRBJ2-1
CDR3 DNA: TGTGCCAGCAGCCAGGACAGGGGAATTGATGAGCAGTTCTTC
CDR3 protein: CASSQDRGIDEQFF

clone size: NA
D gene: TRBD2
V gene: TRBV5-1
J gene: TRBJ2-3
CDR3 DNA: TGCGCCAGCAGCTTAGCGGGGTTAATCACAGATACGCAGTATTTT
CDR3 protein: CASSLAGLITDTQYF

clone size: NA
D gene: TRBD1
V gene: TRBV5-1
J gene: TRBJ1-4
CDR3 DNA: TGCGCCAGCAGCGGTCGGACAGGCGAAAAACTGTTTTTT
CDR3 protein: CASSGRTGEKLFF

clone size: once
D gene: NA
V gene: TRBV9
J gene: TRBJ2-1
CDR3 DNA: TGTGCCAGCAGCGTAGCTGTCACGCGCAATGAGCAGTTCTTC
CDR3 protein: CASSVAVTRNEQFF

clone size: NA
D gene: NA
V gene: TRBV9
J gene: TRBJ1-4
CDR3 DNA: TGTGCCAGCAGCGTAGATCCTAATGAAAAACTGTTTTTT
CDR3 protein: CASSVDPNEKLFF

clone size: few
D gene: NA
V gene: TRBV6-5
J gene: TRBJ1-2
CDR3 DNA: TGTGCCAGCAGGGGCCAAGGGAGTTATGACTATGGCTACACCTTC
CDR3 protein: CASRGQGSYDYGYTF

clone size: NA
D gene: NA
V gene: TRBV20-1
J gene: TRBJ1-1
CDR3 DNA: TGCAGTGCTAGTAAGGGTACTGAAGCTTTCTTT
CDR3 protein: CSASKGTEAFF

clone size: NA
D gene: TRBD1
V gene: TRBV10-3
J gene: TRBJ2-7
CDR3 DNA: TGTGCCACTGCTACAGGGGGCCGCGAGCAGTACTTC
CDR3 protein: CATATGGREQYF

clone size: NA
D gene: TRBD1
V gene: TRBV2
J gene: TRBJ2-7
CDR3 DNA: TGTGCCAGCAACCGGGACAGGAACTACGAGCAGTACTTC
CDR3 protein: CASNRDRNYEQYF

clone size: NA
D gene: NA
V gene: TRBV30
J gene: TRBJ1-4
CDR3 DNA: TGTGCCTGGAGTGATTTGGGACTGAGAAATGAAAAACTGTTTTTT
CDR3 protein: CAWSDLGLRNEKLFF

clone size: NA
D gene: NA
V gene: TRBV7-3
J gene: TRBJ2-1
CDR3 DNA: TGTGCCAGCAGCGCCTTCCGAACAGGTGGGAATGAGCAGTTCTTC
CDR3 protein: CASSAFRTGGNEQFF

clone size: NA
D gene: NA
V gene: TRBV7-2
J gene: TRBJ1-5
CDR3 DNA: TGTGCCAGCAGTTTTGACAGATACAATCAGCCCCAGCATTTT
CDR3 protein: CASSFDRYNQPQHF

clone size: NA
D gene: NA
V gene: TRBV2
J gene: TRBJ2-5
CDR3 DNA: TGTGCCAGCAGTGAAGGGGCGGGGGCCCAAGAGACCCAGTACTTC
CDR3 protein: CASSEGAGAQETQYF

clone size: NA
D gene: NA
V gene: TRBV29-1
J gene: TRBJ1-2
CDR3 DNA: TGCAGCGTTGGACTAGGGCAGGGACTTAACTATGGCTACACCTTC
CDR3 protein: CSVGLGQGLNYGYTF

clone size: once
D gene: NA
V gene: TRBV27
J gene: TRBJ2-1
CDR3 DNA: TGTGCCAGCAGTCTTACTAGCTTTGGGGGATACAATGAGCAGTTCTTC
CDR3 protein: CASSLTSFGGYNEQFF

clone size: few
D gene: NA
V gene: TRBV6-5
J gene: TRBJ1-1
CDR3 DNA: TGTGCCAGCCGAACGGGGAGGAACACTGAAGCTTTCTTT
CDR3 protein: CASRTGRNTEAFF

clone size: NA
D gene: TRBD1
V gene: TRBV5-1
J gene: TRBJ1-2
CDR3 DNA: TGCGCCAGCAGCTCGACTACGGGACAGGGGGCGAACGGCTACACCTTC
CDR3 protein: CASSSTTGQGANGYTF

clone size: NA
D gene: NA
V gene: TRBV7-2
J gene: TRBJ1-5
CDR3 DNA: TGTGCCAGCAGCCGGACGTTCAATCAGCCCCAGCATTTT
CDR3 protein: CASSRTFNQPQHF

clone size: NA
D gene: NA
V gene: TRBV15
J gene: TRBJ1-5
CDR3 DNA: TGTGCCACCAGCAGAGATGGCGGACGTAGCAATCAGCCCCAGCATTTT
CDR3 protein: CATSRDGGRSNQPQHF

clone size: once
D gene: NA
V gene: TRBV11-2
J gene: TRBJ2-1
CDR3 DNA: TGTGCCAGCAGCTTAGTCCCTAGCTTTACTTCTCTTTCCTACAATGAGCAGTTCTTC
CDR3 protein: CASSLVPSFTSLSYNEQFF

clone size: NA
D gene: NA
V gene: TRBV6-5
J gene: TRBJ1-6
CDR3 DNA: TGTGCCAGCAGGAGCGAATCCTATAATTCACCCCTCCACTTT
CDR3 protein: CASRSESYNSPLHF

clone size: few
D gene: NA
V gene: TRBV7-8
J gene: TRBJ1-1
CDR3 DNA: TGTGCCAGCAGCTTAGCAGGGGACACTGAAGCTTTCTTT
CDR3 protein: CASSLAGDTEAFF

clone size: NA
D gene: NA
V gene: TRBV18
J gene: TRBJ2-7
CDR3 DNA: TGTGCCAGCTCACCACCGATGGCAGGGCCATCCTACGAGCAGTACTTC
CDR3 protein: CASSPPMAGPSYEQYF

clone size: NA
D gene: TRBD1
V gene: TRBV6-5
J gene: TRBJ2-7
CDR3 DNA: TGTGCCAGCAGTACCATGACAGGGGTTCTAGACGAGCAGTACTTC
CDR3 protein: CASSTMTGVLDEQYF

clone size: once
D gene: NA
V gene: TRBV9
J gene: TRBJ2-7
CDR3 DNA: TGTGCCAGCAGCGTAGGACAGGAGGGCGAGCAGTACTTC
CDR3 protein: CASSVGQEGEQYF

clone size: NA
D gene: TRBD1
V gene: TRBV7-8
J gene: TRBJ2-2
CDR3 DNA: TGTGCCAGCTGCCCAAGGGGACAGGGCTACACCGGGGAGCTGTTTTTT
CDR3 protein: CASCPRGQGYTGELFF